This T cell receptor beta chain was sequenced during a study of regulatory T cells in long-lasting Graves disease. Study-wide background: The study enrolled newly diagnosed Graves' patients on antithyroid drugs under 3 months.

Arm-PCR of CDR3 regions and iRepertoire HTBI primers were used to build TCR beta libraries. Each CDR3 protein is one row after TCRdb ran MiXCR on the multiplex PCR reads. The sample includes a few hundred thousand distinct CDR3 sequences, under 20% of them seen just once. Many counts were recorded for this clonotype. Time point reported: newly diagnosed GD, antithyroid drugs for less than 3 months. Extracted PBMC RNA gave rise to the TCR library. An endocrinology department in Xi'an, China, supplied the patients. From germline, CDR1 is SQVTM and CDR2 ANQGSEA. V lost 7 bases and J 13 bases, leaving 19 bases between the germline ends. The CDR3 runs 11 residues. In addition, the sample was reused for a study of T cells in Graves' hyperthyroidism and ophthalmopathy. As that study records: The study used the HTBI primer set for a first-round RT-PCR of the TCR CDR3.

This sequence was found in a woman under 40 with Graves disease. Material: peripheral blood mononuclear cells (PBMCs), obtained at new diagnosis, from a patient treated with antithyroid drugs. The chain recombines TRBV29-1 with TRBJ1-2; possible D gene TRBD1, 6 bases. CDR3 protein: CSALTGAQPTF. The CDR3 DNA is TGCAGCGCCCTGACGGGGGCGCAGCCCACCTTC.